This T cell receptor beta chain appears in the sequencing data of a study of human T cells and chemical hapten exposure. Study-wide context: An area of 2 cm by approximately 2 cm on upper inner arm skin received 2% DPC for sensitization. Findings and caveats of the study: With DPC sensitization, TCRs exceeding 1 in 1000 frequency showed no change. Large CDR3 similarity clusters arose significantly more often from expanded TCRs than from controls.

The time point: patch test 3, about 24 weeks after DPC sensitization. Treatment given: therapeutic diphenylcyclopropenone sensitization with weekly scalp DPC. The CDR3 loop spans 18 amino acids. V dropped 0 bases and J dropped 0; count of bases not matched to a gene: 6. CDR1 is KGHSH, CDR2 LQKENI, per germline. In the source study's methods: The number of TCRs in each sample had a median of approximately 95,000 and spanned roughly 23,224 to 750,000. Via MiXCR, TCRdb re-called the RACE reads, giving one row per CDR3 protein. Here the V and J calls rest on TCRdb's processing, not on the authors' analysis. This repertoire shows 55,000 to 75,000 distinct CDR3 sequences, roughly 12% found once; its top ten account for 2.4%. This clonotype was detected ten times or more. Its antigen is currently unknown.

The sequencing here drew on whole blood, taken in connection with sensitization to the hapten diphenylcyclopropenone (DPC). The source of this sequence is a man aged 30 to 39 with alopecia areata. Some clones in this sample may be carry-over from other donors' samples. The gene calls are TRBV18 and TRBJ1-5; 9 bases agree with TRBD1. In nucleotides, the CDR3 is TGTGCCAGCTCACCACCGACCGGACAGGGGATTAGCAATCAGCCCCAGCATTTT. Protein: CASSPPTGQGISNQPQHF.